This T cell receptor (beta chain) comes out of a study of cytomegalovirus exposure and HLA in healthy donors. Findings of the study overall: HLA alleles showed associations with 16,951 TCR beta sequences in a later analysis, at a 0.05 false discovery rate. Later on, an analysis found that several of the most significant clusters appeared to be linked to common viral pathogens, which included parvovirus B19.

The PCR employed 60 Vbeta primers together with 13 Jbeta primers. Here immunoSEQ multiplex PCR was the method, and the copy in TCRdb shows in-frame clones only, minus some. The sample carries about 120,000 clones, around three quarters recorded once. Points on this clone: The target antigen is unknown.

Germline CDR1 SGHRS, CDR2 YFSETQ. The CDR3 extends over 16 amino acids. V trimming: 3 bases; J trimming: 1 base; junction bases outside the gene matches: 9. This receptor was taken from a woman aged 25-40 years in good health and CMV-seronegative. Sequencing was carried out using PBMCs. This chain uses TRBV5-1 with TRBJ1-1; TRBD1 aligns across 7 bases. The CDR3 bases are TGCGCCAGCAGCTCCGTTCATGACAGGGCGAACACTGAAGCTTTCTTT. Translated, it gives CASSSVHDRANTEAFF.